The 13 T cell receptor beta chains presented below share a single source sample, sequenced in a study of long-term antiretroviral therapy in people with HIV. The assay used was immunoSEQ (version v3.0), run at survey level. Sequencing used immunoSEQ multiplex PCR; TCRdb keeps in-frame clones, though not all of them. Among about 25,000 clones, around four fifths were seen once, and the ten largest hold 11% to 15%. The sample here was unsorted PBMCs, taken 2.9 years after starting antiretroviral therapy. Source of these receptors: a man between 45 and 60 years old with HIV.

This chain uses TRBV4-1 with TRBJ2-7, with D unresolved. From germline, CDR1 is MGHRA and CDR2 YSYEKL. Trimming shortened V by 0 bases and J by 3 bases, and 9 bases separated the two germline ends. The CDR3 has 14 residues. The CDR3 region is CASSQDGLLYEQYF. The CDR3 coding sequence is TGCGCCAGCAGCCAAGATGGCCTCCTCTACGAGCAGTACTTC.

The chain recombines TRBV2 with TRBJ1-2; the D is unclear. CDR3 size: 12 residues. V shed 1 base and J shed 4 bases, with 4 bases lying between them. Germline CDR1 reads SNHLY; CDR2 reads FYNNEI. CDR3 residues: CASSEEGYGYTF. CDR3 sequence (DNA): TGTGCCAGCAGTGAAGAAGGCTATGGCTACACCTTC.

The chain employs TRBV6-5 and TRBJ1-2, with no clear D. Germline CDR1 reads MNHEY; CDR2 reads SVGAGI. The ends were cut back, 0 bases at V and 4 bases at J, with 12 bases in the middle. This CDR3 has 15 residues. CDR3 nucleotide sequence: TGTGCCAGCAGTTACTCGACCGCGTCAGCCTATGGCTACACCTTC. Its translation: CASSYSTASAYGYTF.

The V gene is TRBV7-9, the J gene TRBJ1-5, with D hard to call. Trimming removed 3 bases at V and 4 bases at J, with 4 bases between. This CDR3 contains 12 residues. The V gene's germline CDR1 is SEHNR and CDR2 FQNEAQ (reference sequence). CDR3 sequence: CASSLSNQPQHF. The CDR3 DNA is TGTGCCAGCAGCTTGTCTAATCAGCCCCAGCATTTT.

This clone is a singleton in its sample. V usage is TRBV7-8 and J usage is TRBJ2-6; D may be TRBD2 (5 bases). Trimming took 0 bases from V and 2 from J, leaving 14 bases between them. Germline assignment: CDR1 SGHVS and CDR2 FQNEAQ. The CDR3 covers 18 residues. The chain's CDR3 is CASSLARAPSTGANVLTF. CDR3 sequence (DNA): TGTGCCAGCAGCTTAGCGCGGGCGCCCAGTACTGGGGCCAACGTCCTGACTTTC.

This chain uses TRBV19 with TRBJ1-2; TRBD1 is a possible D gene (5 bases). Between the trimmed V and J ends, which lost 7 bases and 13 bases, there was a span of 19 bases. Germline V lookup: CDR1 LNHDA, CDR2 SQIVND (reference sequence). This CDR3 comprises 12 residues. CDR3 in amino acids: CASTPREGLRTF. The DNA for the CDR3 is TGTGCCAGTACCCCCCGCGAGGGACTGCGCACCTTC.

This chain joins TRBV7-6 and TRBJ2-3; 8 nucleotides match TRBD2. After removal of 5 bases from V and 0 bases from J, the junction contained 4 bases not matched to a gene. The germline V gene has CDR1 SGHVS and CDR2 FNYEAQ. This CDR3 contains 15 residues. The CDR3 here is CASSPGGASTDTQYF. In DNA form, the CDR3 reads TGTGCCAGCAGCCCCGGGGGGGCTAGCACAGATACGCAGTATTTT.

This clone was seen only a few times. In DNA form, the CDR3 reads TGTGCCAGCTCACCGGGGATTGATCAGCCCCAGCATTTT. Its translation: CASSPGIDQPQHF. This chain connects TRBV18 to TRBJ1-5; D unresolved. The V end was cut by 3 bases, the J end by 5 bases, with 8 bases between. This CDR3 region has 13 residues. Germline CDR1 reads KGHSH; CDR2 reads LQKENI.

The DNA for the CDR3 is TGTGCCAGCAGCCGCGCTGGGGGTTCCTACGAGCAGTACTTC. Its protein is CASSRAGGSYEQYF. This chain uses TRBV14 with TRBJ2-7; perhaps D is TRBD1 or TRBD2 (5 bases each). The CDR3 length is 14 residues. The germline V and J ends were trimmed by 4 bases and 1 base, with 11 bases remaining between them. The V gene's germline CDR1 is SGHDN and CDR2 FVKESK.

This clone was recorded a few times. The genes are TRBV2 and TRBJ1-5; TRBD1 matches 10 bases. The CDR3 contains 13 residues. V lost 11 bases and J lost 5; bases outside the gene matches: 6. Germline CDR1 is SNHLY and CDR2 is FYNNEI. This chain's CDR3 is CAGTGDHDQPQHF. DNA of the CDR3: TGTGCCGGGACAGGGGATCACGATCAGCCCCAGCATTTT.

This chain connects TRBV14 to TRBJ2-7; 9 nucleotides agree with TRBD1. V gave up 1 base and J gave up 4 bases; unmatched junction bases: 11. Germline V gives CDR1 SGHDN, CDR2 FVKESK. The CDR3 is made up of 17 amino acids. CDR3 residues: CASSQAQWGTGSYEQYF. CDR3 DNA: TGTGCCAGCAGCCAAGCCCAATGGGGGACAGGGTCTTACGAGCAGTACTTC. The full variable domain, completed using reference TRBV14 and TRBJ2-7, is EAGVTQFPSHSVIEKGQTVTLRCDPISGHDNLYWYRRVMGKEIKFLLHFVKESKQDESGMPNNRFLAERTGGTYSTLKVQPAELEDSGVYFCASSQAQWGTGSYEQYFGPGTRLTVT.

The rearrangement links TRBV13 to TRBJ2-1; D unresolved. Germline assignment: CDR1 PRHDT and CDR2 FYEKMQ (reference sequence). The CDR3 loop spans 13 amino acids. The ends were cut back, 1 base at V and 4 bases at J, with 5 bases in the middle. CDR3 amino acids: CASSLEQYNEQFF. DNA of the CDR3: TGTGCCAGCAGCTTAGAGCAGTACAATGAGCAGTTCTTC.

The V and J genes are TRBV7-8 and TRBJ2-7, with no clear D. The V end lost 0 bases, the J end lost 0 bases, and 6 bases lay between the germline ends. Per germline, CDR1 SGHVS and CDR2 FQNEAQ. CDR3 length: 14 residues. The CDR3 is CASSLAESSYEQYF. The DNA for the CDR3 is TGTGCCAGCAGCTTAGCCGAGAGCTCCTACGAGCAGTACTTC.